Each of the 24 T cell receptor beta chains below was sequenced from the same sample in a study of long-term antiretroviral therapy in people with HIV. This was the immunoSEQ v3.0 assay at survey level. Profiling relied on immunoSEQ multiplex PCR, and the TCRdb table lists in-frame clones only, not all of them. Here the sample spans under 20,000 clones, more than 75% being singletons. Sequencing was performed on unsorted PBMCs, taken 0.1 years before starting antiretroviral therapy. The receptors originated from a man aged 18-30 years with HIV.

Sample share makes this clone medium-sized. The chain has TRBV28 and TRBJ1-1; 9 bases align to TRBD1. This CDR3 spans 16 amino acids. V lost 2 bases and J lost 3; bases outside the gene matches: 7. Germline loops: CDR1 MDHEN, CDR2 SYDVKM. DNA for the CDR3: TGTGCCAGCAGTTTAGGGCCGACAGGGGGAGACACTGAAGCTTTCTTT. Residues: CASSLGPTGGDTEAFF.

This clone showed up just once. The chain carries TRBV4-1 and TRBJ2-3; no definite D call. The CDR3 has 14 residues. Trimming shortened V by 0 bases and J by 4 bases, and 8 bases separated the two germline ends. Germline-derived CDR1 and CDR2 are MGHRA and YSYEKL. The CDR3 DNA sequence: TGCGCCAGCAGCCAAGATTTGCTGGCAGATACGCAGTATTTT. The encoded protein is CASSQDLLADTQYF.

The rearrangement uses TRBV4-1 and TRBJ2-3; no definite D call. CDR3 size: 15 residues. Trimming stripped 0 bases from V and 4 bases from J, with 11 bases between. From germline, CDR1 is MGHRA and CDR2 YSYEKL. CDR3 bases: TGCGCCAGCAGCCAAGATCTGGAGCACCCAGATACGCAGTATTTT. Translating gives CASSQDLEHPDTQYF.

This clone was seen a handful of times. The rearrangement joins TRBV6-5 to TRBJ2-7; TRBD1 agrees at 7 bases. CDR1 is MNHEY and CDR2 is SVGAGI in the germline V gene. The CDR3 has 14 residues. Unmatched junction bases numbered 8, after V lost 5 bases and J lost 4 bases. CDR3 sequence (DNA): TGTGCCAGCAGTGCCGCCGGGACAGATTACGAGCAGTACTTC. It is translated as CASSAAGTDYEQYF.

The chain carries TRBV28 and TRBJ2-4; no reliable D call. V lost 3 bases to trimming and J lost 0 bases, with 9 bases between them. Germline-derived CDR1 and CDR2 are MDHEN and SYDVKM. This CDR3 has 15 amino acids. CDR3 in DNA: TGTGCCAGCAGTTTTATTGGGCCAGCCAAAAACATTCAGTACTTC. It yields the protein CASSFIGPAKNIQYF. Drawing the rest from reference TRBV28 and TRBJ2-4, the complete variable domain is DVKVTQSSRYLVKRTGEKVFLECVQDMDHENMFWYRQDPGLGLRLIYFSYDVKMKEKGDIPEGYSVSREKKERFSLILESASTNQTSMYLCASSFIGPAKNIQYFGAGTRLSVL.

The CDR3 DNA follows: TGTGCCAGCAGCTACCGAGGGGCAACTAGCGGGGACTCCTACGAGCAGTACTTC. It codes for CASSYRGATSGDSYEQYF. V and J are TRBV7-2 and TRBJ2-7; TRBD2 agrees at 10 bases. With 4 bases clipped from V and 0 bases from J, the junction kept 12 bases outside the gene matches. The CDR3 is 18 amino acids. The germline V gene has CDR1 SGHTA and CDR2 FQGNSA.

The chain employs TRBV5-1 and TRBJ2-1; 8 bases line up with TRBD2. From germline, CDR1 is SGHRS and CDR2 YFSETQ. Trimming took 4 bases from V and 1 from J; bases not matched to a gene: 1. This CDR3 is built from 14 residues. The CDR3 loop reads CASSVAGSYNEQFF. CDR3 nucleotide sequence: TGCGCCAGCAGCGTAGCGGGGTCCTACAATGAGCAGTTCTTC.

This clone was seen just once. The chain couples TRBV7-7 to TRBJ2-5; possibly TRBD1 for D (5 bases). Germline V gene data show CDR1 as SSHAT and CDR2 as FNYEAQ (reference sequence). CDR3 length: 15 amino acids. Trimming pared 8 bases from V and 5 bases from J, leaving 21 bases between. The CDR3 sequence is CASGDRQPLGETQYF. Written as DNA, the CDR3 is TGTGCCAGCGGCGACCGACAGCCTTTGGGGGAGACCCAGTACTTC.

The rearrangement uses TRBV9 and TRBJ2-1, with TRBD2 matching over 12 bases. CDR3 length: 17 amino acids. From germline, CDR1 is SGDLS and CDR2 YYNGEE. After removal of 3 bases from V and 4 bases from J, the junction contained 8 bases not matched to a gene. The CDR3 DNA follows: TGTGCCAGCAGCGAGAGCGAAGGACTAGCGGGGTACAATGAGCAGTTCTTC. Its translation is CASSESEGLAGYNEQFF.

As concerns this clone: One end of the junction is discordant with germline, which a read error may explain. The gene calls are TRBV19 and TRBJ2-3; D is possibly TRBD1 (6 bases). Germline V gene data show CDR1 as LNHDA and CDR2 as SQIVND (reference sequence). The CDR3 consists of 13 residues. Here the CDR3 reads CASNIGGTDTQYF. The CDR3 bases are TGTGCCAGTAATATAGGGGGAACAGATACGCAGTATTTT.

V usage is TRBV5-1 and J usage is TRBJ1-1; tentative D call: TRBD1 (6 bases). CDR1 is SGHRS, CDR2 YFSETQ, per germline. Trimming cost V 7 bases and J 5 bases, with 21 bases left between them. The CDR3 runs to 15 residues. The CDR3 here is CASSPRDTELTEAFF. The DNA of the CDR3 is TGCGCCAGCTCTCCCCGGGACACCGAGCTGACTGAAGCTTTCTTT.

The DNA of the CDR3 is TGTGCCAGCAGTTTCGGATTTTCCGGGACAGGTAATGGGGACACAGCAGATACGCAGTATTTT. Translation: CASSFGFSGTGNGDTADTQYF. V usage is TRBV28 and J usage is TRBJ2-3; 8 bases match TRBD1. Germline V CDR1 and CDR2: MDHEN, SYDVKM. The CDR3 covers 21 residues. J gave up 4 bases and V 3 bases, and 24 bases lay outside the gene matches.

V usage is TRBV10-3 and J usage is TRBJ1-5; possible D gene TRBD1, 5 bases. The germline V gene encodes CDR1 ENHRY and CDR2 SYGVKD. There are 11 residues in the CDR3. The germline V and J ends were trimmed by 3 bases and 9 bases, with 6 bases remaining between them. The CDR3 reads CAISDGGPQHF. For the CDR3, the DNA is TGTGCCATCAGTGACGGGGGGCCCCAGCATTTT.

This sequence joins TRBV5-1 and TRBJ2-7; 7 bases agree with TRBD1. Germline-derived CDR1 and CDR2 are SGHRS and YFSETQ. Trimming removed 3 bases from V and 0 bases from J; junction bases left unmatched: 9. The CDR3 has 16 amino acids. The CDR3 sequence is CASSWNWDSGSYEQYF. Written as DNA, the CDR3 is TGCGCCAGCAGCTGGAACTGGGACAGTGGCTCCTACGAGCAGTACTTC.

The rearrangement joins TRBV28 to TRBJ2-6; TRBD1 is a possible D gene (6 bases). Trimming removed 2 bases from V and 1 base from J, with 6 bases in between. The CDR3 has 15 amino acids. Germline V gene data show CDR1 as MDHEN and CDR2 as SYDVKM. CDR3 amino acids: CASSLQGSGANVLTF. In DNA, the CDR3 is TGTGCCAGCAGTTTACAGGGGTCTGGGGCCAACGTCCTGACTTTC.

V usage is TRBV5-1 and J usage is TRBJ2-4, with no clear D. Germline V gives CDR1 SGHRS, CDR2 YFSETQ. The CDR3 loop spans 18 amino acids. Trimming stripped 1 base from V and 3 bases from J, with 20 bases between. CDR3 amino acids: CASSLMGVILDGKNIQYF. The CDR3 DNA reads as TGCGCCAGCAGCTTGATGGGCGTGATATTAGATGGCAAAAACATTCAGTACTTC.

This chain uses TRBV5-6 with TRBJ1-1; maybe TRBD1 (5 bases). V shed 4 bases and J shed 0 bases, with 16 bases lying between them. This CDR3 spans 16 amino acids. Germline V CDR1 and CDR2: SGHDT, YYEEEE. DNA of the CDR3: TGTGCCAGCAGCAGATGGGGGGATGAAATGAACACTGAAGCTTTCTTT. This codes for CASSRWGDEMNTEAFF.

V and J are TRBV28 and TRBJ1-3, with D perhaps TRBD1 (5 bases). Germline values: CDR1 MDHEN, CDR2 SYDVKM. This CDR3 contains 17 residues. The V end was cut by 5 bases, the J end by 0 bases, with 17 bases between. The CDR3 loop reads CASSPATEYLSGNTIYF. DNA of the CDR3: TGTGCCAGCAGTCCGGCGACAGAATACCTCTCTGGAAACACCATATATTTT. The variable domain in full, completed from reference TRBV28 and TRBJ1-3, reads DVKVTQSSRYLVKRTGEKVFLECVQDMDHENMFWYRQDPGLGLRLIYFSYDVKMKEKGDIPEGYSVSREKKERFSLILESASTNQTSMYLCASSPATEYLSGNTIYFGEGSWLTVV.

This chain joins TRBV4-3 and TRBJ1-2, with D maybe TRBD1 (5 bases). V shed 6 bases and J shed 2 bases, with 10 bases lying between them. This CDR3 region has 13 residues. Germline-derived CDR1 and CDR2 are LGHNA and YSLEER. The CDR3 DNA follows: TGCGCCAGCAGGGGCCGGGACAACTATGGCTACACCTTC. Its protein is CASRGRDNYGYTF.

V usage is TRBV4-2 and J usage is TRBJ2-1, with 8 bases that match TRBD2. V lost 0 bases and J lost 4; bases outside the gene matches: 8. Germline V lookup: CDR1 LGHNA, CDR2 YNFKEQ. The CDR3 totals 17 residues. The CDR3 nucleotides are TGTGCCAGCAGCCAAGATTTGGGTAGCGGGACATACAATGAGCAGTTCTTC. Encoded protein: CASSQDLGSGTYNEQFF.

This clone was observed a few times. This rearrangement joins TRBV6-5 to TRBJ2-3; tentatively, D is TRBD1 (6 bases). Between the trimmed V and J ends, which lost 2 bases and 2 bases, there was a span of 11 bases. The CDR3 extends over 15 amino acids. Germline loops: CDR1 MNHEY, CDR2 SVGAGI. The DNA for the CDR3 is TGTGCCAGCAGTTACGGGGGCCTCTACACAGATACGCAGTATTTT. This translates into CASSYGGLYTDTQYF.

The chain links TRBV2 to TRBJ2-5; 7 positions match TRBD1. The V and J ends lost 0 bases and 5 bases, in that order; junction bases with no gene match: 15. The CDR3 runs to 18 residues. The V gene's germline CDR1 is SNHLY and CDR2 FYNNEI. CDR3 protein: CASSEALPGRGSSETQYF. In nucleotides, the CDR3 is TGTGCCAGCAGTGAAGCGCTTCCTGGCAGGGGGAGTAGCGAGACCCAGTACTTC.

This rearrangement joins TRBV4-1 to TRBJ2-4; 7 bases map to TRBD1. Germline-derived CDR1 and CDR2 are MGHRA and YSYEKL. CDR3 length equals 15 residues. V lost 2 bases to trimming and J lost 7 bases; unmatched junction nucleotides: 8. The CDR3 DNA is TGCGCCAGCAGCCAATTTGTGGGACAGTCGAACATTCAGTACTTC. Encoded protein: CASSQFVGQSNIQYF.

The chain is built from TRBV19 and TRBJ1-5; D remains ambiguous. Germline CDR1 and CDR2: LNHDA and SQIVND (reference sequence). This CDR3 spans 17 amino acids. Trimming left V 5 bases short and J 3 bases short, with 20 bases between. The CDR3 nucleotides read TGTGCCAGTAGTGGGATGTCGGCAAACCAATTCAATCAGCCCCAGCATTTT. It codes for CASSGMSANQFNQPQHF.